This T cell receptor (beta chain) was obtained from a study of cytomegalovirus exposure and HLA in healthy donors. V lost 2 bases, J lost 5 bases, and 3 bases lay in between. The V gene's germline CDR1 is ENHRY and CDR2 SYGVKD. CDR3 length: 11 residues. Details on this clone: The target antigen is unknown.

Study-wide results and caveats: Later on, an analysis found that several of the most significant clusters appeared to be linked to common viral pathogens, which included parvovirus B19. There were some public TCRs occurring in many donors, but most TCR sequences were rare. Clonal expansion was found to be greater in HLA-associated TCR beta chains than in equally common others in a later analysis.

Researchers ran the PCR with 60 Vbeta and 13 Jbeta primers. Here immunoSEQ multiplex PCR was the method, and the copy in TCRdb shows in-frame clones only, minus some. The sample records 60,000 to 70,000 clones, about four fifths being singletons. The origin of this receptor is a woman in her thirties in good health and CMV-seronegative. The chain employs TRBV10-3 and TRBJ2-5; D unresolved. Source material: PBMCs. Here the CDR3 DNA reads TGTGCCATCAGTGAGCGGGAGACCCAGTACTTC. Translated, it gives CAISERETQYF.